This TCR beta chain stems from a study of cytomegalovirus exposure and HLA in healthy donors. Only in-frame clones appear in the TCRdb table, and some are missing; sequencing was by immunoSEQ multiplex PCR. This sample has about 160,000 clones, with 70% to 90% found just once. Overall study findings and caveats: Overall, around 150 TCR beta chains were annotated as cytomegalovirus-associated. Most TCR sequences showed up rarely, but some public TCRs showed up in many donors. It was confirmed in vitro that a few of the CMV-associated chains were specific for CMV antigens. A subsequent analysis found that TCR clusters from the first cohort also tended to co-occur in the roughly 120 validation repertoires, with about 94% of cluster scores above 0.

Details on this clone: Its target is unknown.

The receptor was derived from a woman aged 25 to 45 in good health and CMV-seronegative. Sample: PBMCs.

The CDR3: CASSFSLQGEVYGYTF. The CDR3 DNA is TGTGCCAGCAGTTTCTCGCTCCAGGGAGAGGTCTATGGCTACACCTTC. V is TRBV28 and J is TRBJ1-2; D may be TRBD1 (5 bases). CDR3 size: 16 residues. The V gene lost 3 bases and the J gene lost 4 bases, with 18 bases spanning the gap. Germline V CDR1 and CDR2: MDHEN, SYDVKM.